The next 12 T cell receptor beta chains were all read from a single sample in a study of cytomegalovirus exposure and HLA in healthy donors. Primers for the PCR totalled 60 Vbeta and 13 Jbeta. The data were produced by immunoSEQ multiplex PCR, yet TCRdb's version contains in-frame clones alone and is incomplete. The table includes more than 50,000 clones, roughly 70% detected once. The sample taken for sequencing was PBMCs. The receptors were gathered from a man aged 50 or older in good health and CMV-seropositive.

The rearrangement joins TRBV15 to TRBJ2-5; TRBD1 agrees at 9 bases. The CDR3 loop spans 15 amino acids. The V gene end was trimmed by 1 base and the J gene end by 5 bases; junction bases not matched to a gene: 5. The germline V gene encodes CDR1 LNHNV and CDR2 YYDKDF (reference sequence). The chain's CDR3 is CATSRGTGGPETQYF. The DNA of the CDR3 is TGTGCCACCAGCAGAGGTACAGGGGGCCCGGAGACCCAGTACTTC.

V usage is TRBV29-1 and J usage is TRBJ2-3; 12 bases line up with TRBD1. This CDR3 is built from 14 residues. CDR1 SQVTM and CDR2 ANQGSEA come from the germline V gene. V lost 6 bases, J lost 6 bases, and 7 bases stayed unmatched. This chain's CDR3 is CSVRDRGLGDTQYF. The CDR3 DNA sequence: TGCAGCGTCCGGGACAGGGGGCTCGGTGATACGCAGTATTTT.

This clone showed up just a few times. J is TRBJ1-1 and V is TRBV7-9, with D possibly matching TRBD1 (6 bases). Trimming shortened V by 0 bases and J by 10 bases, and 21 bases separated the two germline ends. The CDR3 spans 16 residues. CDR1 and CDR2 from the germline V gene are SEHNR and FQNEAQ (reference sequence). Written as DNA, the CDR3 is TGTGCCAGCAGCTTAGCGCTCAGGGGAAAGGATAGGGGAGCTTTCTTT. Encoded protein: CASSLALRGKDRGAFF.

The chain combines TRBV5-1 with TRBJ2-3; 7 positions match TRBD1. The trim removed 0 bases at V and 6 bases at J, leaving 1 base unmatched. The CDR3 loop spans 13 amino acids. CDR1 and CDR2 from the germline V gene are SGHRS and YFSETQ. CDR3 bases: TGCGCCAGCAGCTTGGACAGGGGTGATACGCAGTATTTT. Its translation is CASSLDRGDTQYF.

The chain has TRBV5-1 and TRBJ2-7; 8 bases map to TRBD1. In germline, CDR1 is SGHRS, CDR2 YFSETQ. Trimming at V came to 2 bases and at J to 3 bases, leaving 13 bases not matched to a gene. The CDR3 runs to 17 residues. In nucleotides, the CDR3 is TGCGCCAGCAGCTTTCCAGGGGGCCCTAAGGGAAGCTACGAGCAGTACTTC. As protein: CASSFPGGPKGSYEQYF.

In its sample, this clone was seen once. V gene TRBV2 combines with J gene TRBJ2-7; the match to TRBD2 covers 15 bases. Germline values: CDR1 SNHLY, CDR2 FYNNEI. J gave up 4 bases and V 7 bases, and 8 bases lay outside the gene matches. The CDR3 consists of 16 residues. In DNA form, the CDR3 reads TGTGCCAGCACCTGGACTAGCGGGAGGGCCGTGTACGAGCAGTACTTC. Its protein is CASTWTSGRAVYEQYF.

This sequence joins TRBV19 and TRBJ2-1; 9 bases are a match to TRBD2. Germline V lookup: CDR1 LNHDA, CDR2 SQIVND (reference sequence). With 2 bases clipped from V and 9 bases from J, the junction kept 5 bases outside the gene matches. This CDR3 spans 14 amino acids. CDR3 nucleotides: TGTGCCAGTAGTATAACTAGCGGGCGTGGTGAGCAGTTCTTC. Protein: CASSITSGRGEQFF.

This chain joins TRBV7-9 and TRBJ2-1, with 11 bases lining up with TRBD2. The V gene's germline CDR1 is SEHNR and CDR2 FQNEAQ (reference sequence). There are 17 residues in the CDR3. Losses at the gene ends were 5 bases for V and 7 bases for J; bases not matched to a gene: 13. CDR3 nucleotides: TGTGCCAGCAGCCCCAGACTAGCGGGGACCGGTAATAATGAGCAGTTCTTC. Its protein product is CASSPRLAGTGNNEQFF.

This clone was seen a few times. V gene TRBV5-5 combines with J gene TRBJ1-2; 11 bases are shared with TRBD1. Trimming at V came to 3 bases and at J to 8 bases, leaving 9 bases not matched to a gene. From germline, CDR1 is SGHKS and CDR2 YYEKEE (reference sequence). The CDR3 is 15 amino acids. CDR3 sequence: CASSSSGTGGSGYTF. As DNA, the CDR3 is TGTGCCAGCAGCTCCTCCGGGACAGGGGGTTCCGGCTACACCTTC.

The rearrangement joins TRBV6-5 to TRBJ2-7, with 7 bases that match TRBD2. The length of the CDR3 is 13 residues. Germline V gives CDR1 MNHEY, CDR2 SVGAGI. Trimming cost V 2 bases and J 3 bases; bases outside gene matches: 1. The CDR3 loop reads CASSYGLGYEQYF. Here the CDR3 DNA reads TGTGCCAGCAGTTACGGACTAGGCTACGAGCAGTACTTC.

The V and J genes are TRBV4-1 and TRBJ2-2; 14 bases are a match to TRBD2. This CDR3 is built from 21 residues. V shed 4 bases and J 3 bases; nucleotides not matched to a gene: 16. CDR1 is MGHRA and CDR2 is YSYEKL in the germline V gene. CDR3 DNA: TGCGCCAGCAGCCCTGACGGGACTAGCGGGAGTTTTCATAAGGACACCGGGGAGCTGTTTTTT. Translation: CASSPDGTSGSFHKDTGELFF.

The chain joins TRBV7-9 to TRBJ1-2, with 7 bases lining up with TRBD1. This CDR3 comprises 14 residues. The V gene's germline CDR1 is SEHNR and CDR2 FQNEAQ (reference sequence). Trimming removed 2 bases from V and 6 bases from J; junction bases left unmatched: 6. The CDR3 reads CASSLTDRVNGYTF. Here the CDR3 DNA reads TGTGCCAGCAGCTTAACCGACAGGGTTAATGGCTACACCTTC.